The 32 T cell receptor beta chains reported below all come from one sample, sequenced in a study of CD4 T cells in relation to SARS-CoV-2 and coronaviruses. Profiling relied on immunoSEQ multiplex PCR, and the TCRdb table lists in-frame clones only, not all of them. The repertoire consists of 15,000 to 25,000 clones, with roughly four fifths occurring once and the leading ten covering 20% to 25%. These receptors have no known antigen. CD4+ T cells from unexposed donors were obtained before the COVID-19 pandemic (2011-2018). The cells were cultured for around ten days before CD4+ T cells were isolated. Sequencing used CD4+ T cells from PBMCs, cultured in vitro. Source of these receptors: a human donor in good health.

V gene TRBV7-9 combines with J gene TRBJ1-2, with 7 bases that match TRBD1. V dropped 4 bases and J dropped 5; count of bases not matched to a gene: 10. CDR3 length: 15 residues. Germline V gene data show CDR1 as SEHNR and CDR2 as FQNEAQ (reference sequence). The CDR3 nucleotides read TGTGCCAGCAGCTCTTGGACAGGCAATCTATATGGCTACACCTTC. Translated: CASSSWTGNLYGYTF.

This chain links TRBV4-3 with TRBJ2-5; TRBD2 aligns across 7 bases. The germline V gene has CDR1 LGHNA and CDR2 YSLEER. The CDR3 covers 14 residues. V trimming: 0 bases; J trimming: 5 bases; junction bases outside the gene matches: 3. The CDR3 DNA reads as TGCGCCAGCAGCCAAGAAACTAGCGCGGAGACCCAGTACTTC. Its protein is CASSQETSAETQYF.

The rearrangement joins TRBV19 to TRBJ2-7, with D tentatively TRBD1 or TRBD2 (5 bases each). Trimming cost V 5 bases and J 2 bases, with 13 bases left between them. The CDR3 sequence is 14 residues long. Per germline, CDR1 LNHDA and CDR2 SQIVND (reference sequence). For the CDR3, the DNA is TGTGCCAGTAGTCCGGGACGCCACACCTACGAGCAGTACTTC. It encodes CASSPGRHTYEQYF. The full variable domain, with the rest looked up from reference TRBV19 and TRBJ2-7, is DGGITQSPKYLFRKEGQNVTLSCEQNLNHDAMYWYRQDPGQGLRLIYYSQIVNDFQKGDIAEGYSVSREKKESFPLTVTSAQKNPTAFYLCASSPGRHTYEQYFGPGTRLTVT.

The chain carries TRBV19 and TRBJ2-6; no definite D call. The CDR3 contains 17 residues. The V gene lost 0 bases and the J gene lost 0 bases, with 9 bases spanning the gap. Germline CDR1 and CDR2: LNHDA and SQIVND (reference sequence). Written as DNA, the CDR3 is TGTGCCAGTAGTATAGATCGTAGAGTCTCTGGGGCCAACGTCCTGACTTTC. Amino acids: CASSIDRRVSGANVLTF.

This sequence joins TRBV18 and TRBJ2-2; unclear D gene. V lost 6 bases and J lost 5, with 10 bases in between. The CDR3 runs 13 residues. Germline assignment: CDR1 KGHSH and CDR2 LQKENI. CDR3 in amino acids: CASSPVGTGELFF. The CDR3 DNA reads as TGTGCCAGCTCCCCAGTTGGGACCGGGGAGCTGTTTTTT.

V usage is TRBV7-8 and J usage is TRBJ1-2, with 8 bases identical to TRBD1. V dropped 7 bases and J dropped 0; count of bases not matched to a gene: 10. Per germline, CDR1 SGHVS and CDR2 FQNEAQ. There are 16 residues in the CDR3. The CDR3 bases are TGTGCCAGCACCCGAGCAGGGGGCTCGGCTAACTATGGCTACACCTTC. This sequence encodes CASTRAGGSANYGYTF.

The rearrangement links TRBV19 to TRBJ2-5; possible D gene TRBD2, 5 bases. The CDR3 is 16 residues long. V shed 4 bases and J shed 7 bases, with 22 bases lying between them. The germline gives CDR1 LNHDA, CDR2 SQIVND (reference sequence). The CDR3 sequence is CASSRVLGASPRTQYF. Written as DNA, the CDR3 is TGTGCCAGTAGTAGAGTCTTGGGAGCATCGCCGAGGACCCAGTACTTC.

The chain is built from TRBV10-3 and TRBJ1-1; D is undetermined. The CDR3 runs 14 residues. The germline V and J ends were trimmed by 4 bases and 1 base, with 10 bases remaining between them. Per germline, CDR1 ENHRY and CDR2 SYGVKD. CDR3 DNA: TGTGCCATCAGTGTAGGCGGGTCGAACACTGAAGCTTTCTTT. Its protein product is CAISVGGSNTEAFF.

The chain combines TRBV27 with TRBJ1-4, with D possibly being TRBD1 (6 bases). The CDR3 consists of 13 residues. Germline V CDR1 and CDR2: MNHEY, SMNVEV (reference sequence). V was pared by 5 bases and J by 8 bases, with 12 bases between. Here the CDR3 DNA reads TGTGCCAGCAGTCCGCGGACAGTAGAAAAACTGTTTTTT. Translation gives CASSPRTVEKLFF.

J is TRBJ1-6 and V is TRBV19; no firm D call. Germline V gene lookup returns CDR1 LNHDA and CDR2 SQIVND (reference sequence). The CDR3 consists of 12 residues. Trimming left V 9 bases short and J 3 bases short, with 6 bases between. CDR3 residues: CASRFYNSPLHF. Here the CDR3 DNA reads TGTGCCAGCAGGTTCTATAATTCACCCCTCCACTTT.

The rearrangement uses TRBV7-2 and TRBJ2-3; TRBD1 might be the D (6 bases). The CDR3 extends over 15 amino acids. Germline CDR1 SGHTA, CDR2 FQGNSA. V gave up 1 base and J gave up 5 bases, with 13 bases separating them. The CDR3 is CASSLGDTPGDTQYF. The CDR3 nucleotides are TGTGCCAGCAGCTTAGGGGACACCCCGGGAGATACGCAGTATTTT.

This chain uses TRBV7-9 with TRBJ1-1, with D hard to call. CDR1 and CDR2 from the germline V gene are SEHNR and FQNEAQ (reference sequence). This CDR3 is 13 amino acids long. V was clipped by 1 base and J by 3 bases, with 6 bases between them. The CDR3: CASSLVTDTEAFF. CDR3 nucleotides: TGTGCCAGCAGCTTAGTCACGGACACTGAAGCTTTCTTT.

This chain links TRBV2 with TRBJ2-1; 8 nucleotides line up with TRBD2. V dropped 3 bases and J dropped 12; count of bases not matched to a gene: 13. Germline lookup yields CDR1 SNHLY and CDR2 FYNNEI. The length of the CDR3 is 15 residues. CDR3 protein: CASSDSRQWTSSQFF. CDR3 coding DNA: TGTGCCAGCAGTGATTCCCGCCAATGGACTAGCTCGCAGTTCTTC.

This clone occurred a few times. The V call is TRBV5-6, the J call TRBJ1-6; D is undetermined. V lost 0 bases to trimming and J lost 10 bases, with 11 bases between them. Germline assignment: CDR1 SGHDT and CDR2 YYEEEE. The CDR3 loop spans 14 amino acids. The CDR3 spells CASSLEGPGSPLHF. The CDR3 coding sequence is TGTGCCAGCAGCTTGGAGGGTCCGGGGTCACCCCTCCACTTT. The variable domain in full, with the rest retrieved from reference TRBV5-6 and TRBJ1-6, is DAGVTQSPTHLIKTRGQQVTLRCSPKSGHDTVSWYQQALGQGPQFIFQYYEEEERQRGNFPDRFSGHQFPNYSSELNVNALLLGDSALYLCASSLEGPGSPLHFGNGTRLTVT.

This clone has just one count. The chain links TRBV10-3 to TRBJ2-4; D unclear. This CDR3 is built from 14 residues. V lost 4 bases and J lost 2, with 9 bases in between. Germline CDR1 and CDR2: ENHRY and SYGVKD. CDR3 in amino acids: CAISGSGPKNIQYF. The DNA of the CDR3 is TGTGCCATCAGTGGATCCGGGCCCAAAAACATTCAGTACTTC.

V usage is TRBV2 and J usage is TRBJ2-2; D not certain. Looked up from germline, CDR1 is SNHLY and CDR2 is FYNNEI. V was cut by 8 bases and J by 1 base, with 8 bases left in between. There are 13 residues in the CDR3. CDR3 sequence: CASHTRNTGELFF. The CDR3 DNA follows: TGTGCCAGCCATACACGGAACACCGGGGAGCTGTTTTTT.

This clone has a handful of counts. The V and J genes are TRBV2 and TRBJ2-2; D is perhaps TRBD1 (5 bases). Per germline, CDR1 SNHLY and CDR2 FYNNEI. The germline V and J ends were trimmed by 6 bases and 4 bases, with 9 bases remaining between them. The CDR3 spans 13 residues. Here the CDR3 reads CASRPDSTGELFF. CDR3 sequence (DNA): TGTGCCAGCAGACCTGACAGCACCGGGGAGCTGTTTTTT.

This clone was observed a few times. The chain carries TRBV2 and TRBJ2-7; 11 nucleotides agree with TRBD1. J was trimmed by 6 bases and V by 5 bases; bases with no gene match: 3. CDR3 length: 13 amino acids. Germline V lookup: CDR1 SNHLY, CDR2 FYNNEI. The CDR3 here is CASSPGTGGEQYF. In DNA, the CDR3 is TGTGCCAGCAGTCCCGGGACAGGGGGCGAGCAGTACTTC.

The chain couples TRBV11-3 to TRBJ1-1; no firm D call. Trimming pared 3 bases from V and 2 bases from J, leaving 10 bases between. There are 14 residues in the CDR3. CDR1 SGHNT and CDR2 YENEEA come from the germline V gene. CDR3 protein: CASSLTAANTEAFF. Written as DNA, the CDR3 is TGTGCCAGCAGCTTGACGGCAGCTAACACTGAAGCTTTCTTT.

This chain uses TRBV4-3 with TRBJ2-1, with D tentatively TRBD1 (6 bases). Looked up from germline, CDR1 is LGHNA and CDR2 is YSLEER. This CDR3 comprises 15 residues. V was pared by 0 bases and J by 7 bases, with 13 bases between. For the CDR3, the DNA is TGCGCCAGCAGCCAAGATCCGGCAGGGGTGAATGAGCAGTTCTTC. It specifies CASSQDPAGVNEQFF.

The chain is built from TRBV2 and TRBJ1-3; D is unresolved. Germline CDR1 reads SNHLY; CDR2 reads FYNNEI. The V end was cut by 6 bases, the J end by 3 bases, with 15 bases between. The CDR3 covers 15 residues. Here the CDR3 DNA reads TGTGCCAGCAGCCTGGACCCCGGCGGTGGAAACACCATATATTTT. Its protein product is CASSLDPGGGNTIYF.

This chain joins TRBV11-3 and TRBJ2-3; D gene ambiguous. The CDR3 spans 13 residues. Germline lookup yields CDR1 SGHNT and CDR2 YENEEA. Trimming removed 1 base from V and 3 bases from J, with 5 bases in between. The CDR3 loop reads CASSLGQTDTQYF. As DNA, the CDR3 is TGTGCCAGCAGCTTAGGGCAGACAGATACGCAGTATTTT.

The chain carries TRBV5-4 and TRBJ2-1; D unresolved. V lost 1 base to trimming and J lost 0 bases, with 11 bases between them. The V gene's germline CDR1 is SGHNT and CDR2 YYREEE (reference sequence). The CDR3 runs to 16 residues. CDR3 nucleotides: TGTGCCAGCAGCTTGTCGTGGCGAACCTCCTACAATGAGCAGTTCTTC. This translates into CASSLSWRTSYNEQFF.

This chain joins TRBV18 and TRBJ1-2; 8 nucleotides line up with TRBD1. Germline V gives CDR1 KGHSH, CDR2 LQKENI. V shed 4 bases and J 4 bases; nucleotides not matched to a gene: 8. CDR3 length equals 15 residues. CDR3 sequence: CASSLRQGSIYGYTF. Written as DNA, the CDR3 is TGTGCCAGCTCACTCAGACAGGGGTCGATCTATGGCTACACCTTC.

There are a few counts of this clone. The gene calls are TRBV11-2 and TRBJ1-1; 7 nucleotides line up with TRBD1. Per germline, CDR1 SGHAT and CDR2 FQNNGV. The CDR3 covers 17 residues. The junction had 10 bases not matched to a gene; V was cut back by 3 bases and J by 0 bases. The CDR3, as DNA: TGTGCCAGCAGCTTGATAACGTTACAGGGGTTGAACACTGAAGCTTTCTTT. Translation: CASSLITLQGLNTEAFF.

The chain is built from TRBV5-1 and TRBJ2-3; D gene uncertain. Looked up from germline, CDR1 is SGHRS and CDR2 is YFSETQ. V lost 0 bases, J lost 4 bases, and 12 bases lay in between. This CDR3 region has 15 residues. Here the CDR3 DNA reads TGCGCCAGCAGCTTGGAAGCTAGAGTTGCAGATACGCAGTATTTT. This codes for CASSLEARVADTQYF.

V usage is TRBV13 and J usage is TRBJ2-5, with D perhaps TRBD2 (5 bases). Trimming took 0 bases from V and 5 from J, leaving 19 bases between them. This CDR3 is built from 17 residues. Per germline, CDR1 PRHDT and CDR2 FYEKMQ (reference sequence). CDR3 in DNA: TGTGCCAGCAGCTTAGGCCTGGGGAGTACCCAGATGGAGACCCAGTACTTC. This sequence encodes CASSLGLGSTQMETQYF.

J is TRBJ2-1 and V is TRBV7-2; the D gene is possibly TRBD2 (5 bases). From germline, CDR1 is SGHTA and CDR2 FQGNSA. This CDR3 spans 14 amino acids. V was cut by 4 bases and J by 9 bases, with 16 bases left in between. This CDR3 is CASSSASTRGEQFF. The CDR3 DNA reads TGTGCCAGCAGCTCTGCATCCACCCGGGGTGAGCAGTTCTTC.

The V gene is TRBV5-1, the J gene TRBJ1-6; no definite D call. The V and J ends lost 3 bases and 7 bases respectively, with 5 bases between them. The CDR3 covers 12 residues. In germline, CDR1 is SGHRS, CDR2 YFSETQ. CDR3 nucleotides: TGCGCCAGCAGCTCCGGAAATTCACCCCTCCACTTT. Translated, it gives CASSSGNSPLHF.

This chain uses TRBV18 with TRBJ2-7, with D perhaps TRBD1 (6 bases). Trimming cost V 3 bases and J 2 bases, with 17 bases left between them. This CDR3 is 16 amino acids long. Germline lookup yields CDR1 KGHSH and CDR2 LQKENI. This CDR3 is CASSPTQGPHPYEQYF. CDR3 nucleotides: TGTGCCAGCTCACCGACACAGGGCCCCCACCCCTACGAGCAGTACTTC.

V and J are TRBV28 and TRBJ1-3, with D perhaps matching TRBD1 (6 bases). CDR3 length equals 16 residues. CDR1 is MDHEN, CDR2 SYDVKM, per germline. Trimming took 6 bases from V and 4 from J, leaving 19 bases between them. DNA of the CDR3: TGTGCCAGCAGCACTTTTTGGGGGGGCTTAGGAAACACCATATATTTT. It is translated as CASSTFWGGLGNTIYF.

The V gene is TRBV4-1, the J gene TRBJ2-4; D might be TRBD1 (5 bases). Trimming removed 6 bases at V and 3 bases at J, with 15 bases between. This CDR3 comprises 15 residues. CDR1 MGHRA and CDR2 YSYEKL come from the germline V gene. CDR3 in DNA: TGCGCCAGCAGAAGGACATCGTTAAACAAAAACATTCAGTACTTC. Protein product: CASRRTSLNKNIQYF.